The 15 T cell receptor beta chains listed next were all sequenced from one sample in a study of response to subunit inactivated influenza vaccine. TCRdb reprocessed the RT-PCR reads via MiXCR and lists one record per CDR3 protein. This sample has some 800,000 distinct CDR3 sequences, with roughly 20% found just once. The sequencing here drew on PBMCs from blood, taken 5 days after vaccination. Receptor source: a man aged 45-65 years who received an inactivated influenza vaccine.

This clonotype showed up just a few times. The rearrangement joins TRBV3-1 to TRBJ2-3, with D possibly being TRBD1 (5 bases). The CDR3 is 14 residues long. The germline CDR1 and CDR2 sequences are LGHDT and YNNKEL (reference sequence). V was trimmed by 7 bases and J by 4 bases, leaving 15 bases between them. This chain's CDR3 is CASTTASLSDTQYF. CDR3 in DNA: TGTGCCAGCACGACAGCGAGTCTCTCAGATACGCAGTATTTT.

The chain is built from TRBV10-3 and TRBJ2-5; weak D call: TRBD2 (6 bases). CDR3 length: 12 residues. Trimming took off 6 bases at V and 5 bases at J, with 10 bases between the two ends. Germline loops: CDR1 ENHRY, CDR2 SYGVKD. The CDR3 DNA is TGTGCCATCAGGGAAAGCGGGGAGACCCAGTACTTC. Residues: CAIRESGETQYF.

This clonotype was seen at least ten times. The V and J genes are TRBV12-3 or TRBV12-4 and TRBJ2-1; TRBD2 matches at 16 bases. There are 16 residues in the CDR3. The V and J ends lost 5 bases and 5 bases, in that order; junction bases with no gene match: 3. The CDR3 here is CASSGGLAGGDNEQFF. CDR3 DNA sequence: TGTGCCAGCAGTGGGGGACTAGCGGGAGGGGACAATGAGCAGTTCTTC.

This clonotype occurred many times. CDR3 nucleotides: TGTGCCATCAGTGAGTCGTTAACGTACGAGCAGTTCTTC. Translated: CAISESLTYEQFF. V is TRBV10-3 and J is TRBJ2-1, with D unclear. The V gene lost 0 bases and the J gene lost 10 bases, with 10 bases spanning the gap. This CDR3 comprises 13 residues. Looked up from germline, CDR1 is ENHRY and CDR2 is SYGVKD.

This clonotype has just a few counts. The chain employs TRBV7-9 and TRBJ2-5; TRBD1 or TRBD2 may be the D gene (6 bases each). Trimming shortened V by 5 bases and J by 5 bases, and 21 bases separated the two germline ends. This CDR3 region has 16 residues. Germline loops: CDR1 SEHNR, CDR2 FQNEAQ (reference sequence). CDR3 DNA: TGTGCCAGCAGCCTAGGGGCCCTAACCGGGGGCGAGACCCAGTACTTC. It specifies CASSLGALTGGETQYF. Based on the CDR3 plus reference TRBV7-9 and TRBJ2-5, the full variable domain is DTGVSQNPRHKITKRGQNVTFRCDPISEHNRLYWYRQTLGQGPEFLTYFQNEAQLEKSRLLSDRFSAERPKGSFSTLEIQRTEQGDSAMYLCASSLGALTGGETQYFGPGTRLLVL.

J is TRBJ2-2 and V is TRBV29-1; D remains unclear. This CDR3 has 10 residues. CDR1 and CDR2 (germline): SQVTM, ANQGSEA. Trimming left V 3 bases short and J 6 bases short, with 2 bases between. CDR3 coding DNA: TGCAGCGTTGAGTCCGGGGAGCTGTTTTTT. Amino acids: CSVESGELFF.

This chain links TRBV6-1 with TRBJ2-7, with 10 bases aligning to TRBD2. Germline-derived CDR1 and CDR2 are MNHNS and SASEGT. This CDR3 spans 15 amino acids. V lost 2 bases and J lost 3; bases outside the gene matches: 4. CDR3 protein: CASSERLAGVYEQYF. Here the CDR3 DNA reads TGTGCCAGCAGTGAAAGGCTAGCGGGAGTCTACGAGCAGTACTTC.

The chain joins TRBV6-1 to TRBJ1-1; no reliable D call. This CDR3 region has 11 residues. Trimming pared 3 bases from V and 7 bases from J, leaving 6 bases between. The germline V gene has CDR1 MNHNS and CDR2 SASEGT. The CDR3 region has the DNA TGTGCCAGCAGTGAGTTTAGTGAAGCTTTCTTT. It codes for CASSEFSEAFF.

The J gene is TRBJ1-4, the V gene TRBV15, with D unresolved. Per the germline V gene, CDR1 is LNHNV and CDR2 is YYDKDF (reference sequence). The CDR3 runs 15 residues. V was shortened by 5 bases and J by 5 bases, with 15 bases between the two germline ends. This CDR3 is CATSPERVANEKLFF. As DNA, the CDR3 is TGTGCCACCAGCCCAGAAAGGGTGGCGAATGAAAAACTGTTTTTT. Together with reference TRBV15 and TRBJ1-4, the CDR3 gives the full variable domain: DAMVIQNPRYQVTQFGKPVTLSCSQTLNHNVMYWYQQKSSQAPKLLFHYYDKDFNNEADTPDNFQSRRPNTSFCFLDIRSPGLGDTAMYLCATSPERVANEKLFFGSGTQLSVL.

The V call is TRBV6-5, the J call TRBJ1-5; D gene unclear. The CDR3 is 16 amino acids. Trimming pared 1 base from V and 6 bases from J, leaving 16 bases between. CDR1 is MNHEY, CDR2 SVGAGI, per germline. The CDR3, as DNA: TGTGCCAGCAGTTACTACGGCGGGAGGGCTAGTCAGCCCCAGCATTTT. It yields the protein CASSYYGGRASQPQHF.

This clonotype was seen a few times. This rearrangement joins TRBV9 to TRBJ2-1, with TRBD2 matching over 7 bases. The CDR3 consists of 13 residues. The J segment lost 6 bases and the V segment lost 3 bases, leaving 3 bases of the junction unmatched. Germline V lookup: CDR1 SGDLS, CDR2 YYNGEE. CDR3 protein: CASSGTSGNEQFF. CDR3 DNA sequence: TGTGCCAGCAGCGGGACTAGTGGCAATGAGCAGTTCTTC.

A few counts support this clonotype. The chain has TRBV15 and TRBJ2-7, with 10 bases that match TRBD1. V shed 1 base, J shed 2 bases, and the junction held 5 bases outside the gene matches. Germline-derived CDR1 and CDR2 are LNHNV and YYDKDF (reference sequence). The CDR3 runs to 16 residues. CDR3 residues: CATSRAVDRGAYEQYF. Written as DNA, the CDR3 is TGTGCCACCAGCAGAGCCGTGGACAGGGGGGCCTACGAGCAGTACTTC.

This clonotype was counted only a few times. The chain employs TRBV20-1 and TRBJ1-1; 9 bases align to TRBD1. V dropped 5 bases and J dropped 1; count of bases not matched to a gene: 2. The germline gives CDR1 DFQATT, CDR2 SNEGSKA (reference sequence). This CDR3 is 13 amino acids long. CDR3 DNA: TGCAGTGCTCCGGGACAGGGGAACACTGAAGCTTTCTTT. This codes for CSAPGQGNTEAFF.

CDR3 nucleotide sequence: TGCAGTGCTAGACCGCAGGGGGCTGGGGAGACCCAGTACTTC. Protein product: CSARPQGAGETQYF. The chain carries TRBV20-1 and TRBJ2-5, with 8 bases lining up with TRBD1. The trim removed 2 bases at V and 5 bases at J, leaving 7 bases unmatched. The CDR3 consists of 14 residues. The germline V gene has CDR1 DFQATT and CDR2 SNEGSKA (reference sequence).

The V and J genes are TRBV12-3 or TRBV12-4 and TRBJ2-5; D is possibly TRBD1 (6 bases). CDR3 size: 15 residues. V shed 1 base and J shed 0 bases, with 9 bases lying between them. The CDR3 region is CASSLGRTDQETQYF. CDR3 in DNA: TGTGCCAGCAGTTTAGGGCGGACAGACCAAGAGACCCAGTACTTC.